The 23 T cell receptor beta chains below come from one sample, sequenced in a study of cytomegalovirus exposure and HLA in healthy donors (dated by TCRdb to 2017 to 2019). Receptor amplification or capture employed the immunoSEQ multiplex PCR assay. The multiplex PCR relied on a mix of 60 forward primers for TCR Vbeta segments and 13 reverse primers for TCR Jbeta segments. TCRdb took over this immuneACCESS table, retaining in-frame rearrangements with V and J assigned. Such tables are incomplete; in checked studies, under half of the missing clones stem from an unresolved V gene, and the remainder is unexplained. Within this sample are under 150,000 clones, with 80% to 85% of them counted one time only. 1% to 1.5% of the sample is held by the ten biggest clonotypes. Material for sequencing was PBMCs. All receptors come from a male donor in good health and CMV-seropositive.

This sequence joins TRBV2 and TRBJ2-1, with 8 nucleotides matching TRBD2. Trimming at V came to 3 bases and at J to 4 bases, leaving 14 bases not matched to a gene. Germline V gene sequence: CDR1 SNHLY, CDR2 FYNNEI. This CDR3 comprises 18 residues. CDR3 sequence: CASSDIGELAAFYNEQFF. The DNA of the CDR3 is TGTGCCAGCAGTGACATTGGGGAACTAGCGGCATTTTACAATGAGCAGTTCTTC.

This clone was seen a few times. The chain combines TRBV19 with TRBJ1-5; perhaps TRBD1 as D (5 bases). Germline CDR1 and CDR2: LNHDA and SQIVND (reference sequence). Trimming left V 3 bases short and J 6 bases short, with 15 bases between. CDR3 length: 15 amino acids. CDR3 in DNA: TGTGCCAGTAGTATGGGTGGGCAGGGACTTCAGCCCCAGCATTTT. This gives the protein CASSMGGQGLQPQHF.

V usage is TRBV7-8 and J usage is TRBJ1-5; possibly TRBD1 for D (5 bases). The CDR3 totals 15 residues. Trimming took 8 bases from V and 0 from J, leaving 14 bases between them. The germline gives CDR1 SGHVS, CDR2 FQNEAQ. The CDR3 nucleotides are TGTGCCAGCTCACTCGACAGACTTAGCAATCAGCCCCAGCATTTT. Translation gives CASSLDRLSNQPQHF.

The chain carries TRBV7-9 and TRBJ2-1; 13 bases match TRBD2. The J segment lost 4 bases and the V segment lost 4 bases, leaving 7 bases of the junction unmatched. Germline CDR1 reads SEHNR; CDR2 reads FQNEAQ (reference sequence). This CDR3 spans 17 amino acids. The DNA for the CDR3 is TGTGCCAGCAGCTCAGGACTAGCGGGGGCTTTTTACAATGAGCAGTTCTTC. Protein sequence: CASSSGLAGAFYNEQFF.

The chain uses TRBV19 and TRBJ1-1, with D perhaps TRBD1 (5 bases). Germline lookup yields CDR1 LNHDA and CDR2 SQIVND (reference sequence). The CDR3 length is 13 residues. Trimming left V 5 bases short and J 3 bases short, with 10 bases between. CDR3 DNA sequence: TGTGCCAGTAGTCAGGGCTACGACACTGAAGCTTTCTTT. Its translation: CASSQGYDTEAFF.

This clone occurred once. The rearrangement uses TRBV15 and TRBJ2-3; 7 bases map to TRBD2. The CDR3 length is 16 residues. The V gene end was trimmed by 3 bases and the J gene end by 1 base; junction bases not matched to a gene: 7. Germline assignment: CDR1 LNHNV and CDR2 YYDKDF (reference sequence). CDR3 in amino acids: CATSRGGGLGTDTQYF. CDR3 DNA: TGTGCCACCAGCAGGGGCGGGGGTTTGGGCACAGATACGCAGTATTTT.

The chain couples TRBV6-5 to TRBJ1-6; 9 bases agree with TRBD1. CDR3 length equals 15 residues. V trimming: 5 bases; J trimming: 10 bases; junction bases outside the gene matches: 9. The germline V gene has CDR1 MNHEY and CDR2 SVGAGI. This CDR3 reads CASSPLGTGRSPLHF. CDR3 in DNA: TGTGCCAGCAGTCCCCTCGGGACAGGGCGGTCACCCCTCCACTTT.

This chain uses TRBV5-6 with TRBJ1-2; perhaps TRBD1 as D (6 bases). Trimming removed 5 bases at V and 4 bases at J, with 15 bases between. CDR1 is SGHDT, CDR2 YYEEEE, per germline. This CDR3 comprises 14 residues. In DNA form, the CDR3 reads TGTGCCAGCAGTCTCACAGGGTATGCCTATGGCTACACCTTC. It is translated as CASSLTGYAYGYTF.

The V call is TRBV28, the J call TRBJ2-5, with 8 bases matching TRBD1. The CDR3 has 14 residues. Germline-derived CDR1 and CDR2 are MDHEN and SYDVKM. V shed 5 bases and J 1 base; nucleotides not matched to a gene: 3. CDR3 bases: TGTGCCAGCAGTGCTACAGGGGGCCAAGAGACCCAGTACTTC. Residues: CASSATGGQETQYF.

The chain links TRBV21-1 to TRBJ2-7; the listed D gene, TRBD1, was not tested against the DNA. TRBV21-1 is listed as a pseudogene. This CDR3 contains 15 residues. CDR3 sequence: CASERGGVSSYEQYF. In DNA form, the CDR3 reads TGTGCCAGCGAACGAGGGGGCGTGAGCTCCTACGAGCAGTACTTC.

The CDR3 DNA reads TGCGCCAGCAGTGAGTCGGGACTCTCAAGCTCCTACGAGCAGTACTTC. The encoded protein is CASSESGLSSSYEQYF. V and J are TRBV10-1 and TRBJ2-7; TRBD2 is a possible D gene (6 bases). The CDR3 is 16 residues long. V lost 0 bases and J 0 bases, leaving 12 bases between the germline ends. Germline V CDR1 and CDR2: WNHNN, SYGVQD (reference sequence).

The chain has TRBV28 and TRBJ2-5, with 10 bases fitting TRBD1. The closer fit of TRBJ2-7 to the DNA end suggests the J call may be wrong. This CDR3 is built from 14 residues. The germline CDR1 and CDR2 sequences are MDHEN and SYDVKM. CDR3: CASRDRGGSYEQYF. The CDR3 region has the DNA TGTGCCAGCAGGGACAGGGGGGGCTCCTACGAGCAGTACTTC.

The chain is built from TRBV5-1 and TRBJ1-2, with TRBD1 matching over 7 bases. Germline values: CDR1 SGHRS, CDR2 YFSETQ. The J segment lost 5 bases and the V segment lost 0 bases, leaving 4 bases of the junction unmatched. The CDR3 extends over 14 amino acids. The CDR3 spells CASSLEGTAYGYTF. CDR3 coding DNA: TGCGCCAGCAGCTTGGAAGGGACAGCTTATGGCTACACCTTC.

CDR3 coding DNA: TGTGCCAGCAGTTCTCCCCGGGACAGAGTCCTTAGCAATCAGCCCCAGCATTTT. Protein sequence: CASSSPRDRVLSNQPQHF. The genes are TRBV27 and TRBJ1-5, with TRBD1 identical over 7 bases. The germline gives CDR1 MNHEY, CDR2 SMNVEV (reference sequence). After removal of 4 bases from V and 0 bases from J, the junction contained 12 bases not matched to a gene. CDR3 size: 18 residues.

This rearrangement joins TRBV14 to TRBJ2-4; a possible D gene is TRBD2 (5 bases). V was shortened by 0 bases and J by 4 bases, with 13 bases between the two germline ends. The germline CDR1 and CDR2 sequences are SGHDN and FVKESK. The CDR3 extends over 16 amino acids. The CDR3 sequence: CASSQDSRGSKNIQYF. The CDR3 DNA reads as TGTGCCAGCAGCCAAGATTCTCGGGGATCTAAAAACATTCAGTACTTC.

This clone was recorded a few times. The V gene is TRBV6-5, the J gene TRBJ2-1, with D possibly matching TRBD2 (5 bases). V was shortened by 5 bases and J by 4 bases, with 15 bases between the two germline ends. Germline CDR1 reads MNHEY; CDR2 reads SVGAGI. The CDR3 loop spans 15 amino acids. The CDR3 is CASSPTRRFYNEQFF. CDR3 DNA: TGTGCCAGCAGTCCTACTAGACGCTTTTACAATGAGCAGTTCTTC.

The chain employs TRBV19 and TRBJ1-1, with 11 nucleotides matching TRBD1. This CDR3 is built from 16 residues. In germline, CDR1 is LNHDA, CDR2 SQIVND (reference sequence). V was clipped by 5 bases and J by 4 bases; unmatched bases: 9. The CDR3 spells CASSLPGTGGVTEAFF. As DNA, the CDR3 is TGTGCCAGTAGTTTACCCGGGACAGGGGGGGTCACTGAAGCTTTCTTT.

The gene calls are TRBV9 and TRBJ2-3, with 8 bases aligning to TRBD2. Germline V lookup: CDR1 SGDLS, CDR2 YYNGEE. There are 15 residues in the CDR3. V shed 0 bases, J shed 4 bases, and the junction held 4 bases outside the gene matches. CDR3 DNA: TGTGCCAGCAGCGTAGCCGGGGGGGGTGCAGATACGCAGTATTTT. It translates to CASSVAGGGADTQYF.

The chain recombines TRBV5-6 with TRBJ1-1, with D maybe TRBD1 (5 bases). This CDR3 is 14 amino acids long. Trimming removed 0 bases from V and 3 bases from J, with 9 bases in between. Germline V gives CDR1 SGHDT, CDR2 YYEEEE. CDR3 sequence (DNA): TGTGCCAGCAGCTTGGGTCGGGGGGACACTGAAGCTTTCTTT. Its protein is CASSLGRGDTEAFF.

The chain is built from TRBV12-5 and TRBJ1-1; D is possibly TRBD1 (5 bases). Germline assignment: CDR1 LGHNT and CDR2 FRNRAP. V was pared by 0 bases and J by 4 bases, with 9 bases between. The CDR3 runs to 14 residues. CDR3 in amino acids: CASGLVGGSTEAFF. CDR3 nucleotides: TGTGCTAGTGGTTTGGTGGGGGGGAGCACTGAAGCTTTCTTT.

This clone was seen only once. This chain connects TRBV28 to TRBJ1-5, with D uncertain. The CDR3 sequence is 14 residues long. From germline, CDR1 is MDHEN and CDR2 SYDVKM. V lost 8 bases to trimming and J lost 9 bases, with 20 bases between them. CDR3 loop: CASVPEPKLRPQHF. DNA for the CDR3: TGTGCCAGCGTTCCGGAGCCCAAACTTCGGCCCCAGCATTTT.

This clone is a singleton in its sample. The chain uses TRBV7-6 and TRBJ2-1, with no clear D. In germline, CDR1 is SGHVS, CDR2 FNYEAQ. V lost 3 bases and J 4 bases, leaving 7 bases between the germline ends. The CDR3 is made up of 13 amino acids. CDR3 sequence: CASSLEYYNEQFF. The CDR3, as DNA: TGTGCCAGCAGCTTGGAGTATTACAATGAGCAGTTCTTC.

This chain uses TRBV5-4 with TRBJ2-5; TRBD1 aligns across 7 bases. Germline CDR1 is SGHNT and CDR2 is YYREEE (reference sequence). J was trimmed by 5 bases and V by 4 bases; bases with no gene match: 17. This CDR3 is built from 17 residues. The CDR3 DNA follows: TGTGCCAGCAGCCCCGACAGGGTACGCACCCGGGACGAGACCCAGTACTTC. Translating gives CASSPDRVRTRDETQYF. The full variable domain, rest sourced from reference TRBV5-4 and TRBJ2-5, is ETGVTQSPTHLIKTRGQQVTLRCSSQSGHNTVSWYQQALGQGPQFIFQYYREEENGRGNFPPRFSGLQFPNYSSELNVNALELDDSALYLCASSPDRVRTRDETQYFGPGTRLLVL.